The 26 T cell receptor beta chains below were found in one sample sequenced in a study of PD-1 blockade in classical Hodgkin lymphoma. Each patient experienced a relapse that followed autologous stem cell transplantation, and brentuximab vedotin exposure varied. Produced via immunoSEQ multiplex PCR; TCRdb's table is partial and in-frame only. The repertoire consists of tens of thousands of clones, with 85% to 90% occurring once and the leading ten covering about 10%. The starting material was peripheral blood mononuclear cells (PBMCs), obtained before the second cycle of nivolumab. The receptors derive from a human donor with classical Hodgkin lymphoma.

This chain connects TRBV7-8 to TRBJ2-7, with unresolved D. CDR1 is SGHVS, CDR2 FQNEAQ, per germline. The CDR3 runs to 14 residues. Trimming took off 5 bases at V and 3 bases at J, with 14 bases between the two ends. CDR3 sequence (DNA): TGTGCCAGCAGCCAAGATCAAGCCTACTACGAGCAGTACTTC. It translates to CASSQDQAYYEQYF.

CDR3 loop: CASSPPRSGANVLTF. The CDR3 nucleotides read TGTGCCAGTAGCCCACCCCGCTCTGGGGCCAACGTCCTGACTTTC. V and J are TRBV19 and TRBJ2-6; no definite D call. Germline CDR1 LNHDA, CDR2 SQIVND (reference sequence). The CDR3 has 15 amino acids. V dropped 6 bases and J dropped 0 bases, with 9 bases sitting between them.

This clone appeared a single time. V gene TRBV30 combines with J gene TRBJ2-7; D remains ambiguous. Trimming removed 2 bases from V and 2 bases from J, with 13 bases in between. Germline V gene data show CDR1 as GTSNPN and CDR2 as SVGIG (reference sequence). The CDR3 is 14 amino acids. Here the CDR3 DNA reads TGTGCCTGGAGTTTTGGATCTGAAACCTACGAGCAGTACTTC. It is translated as CAWSFGSETYEQYF.

The rearrangement links TRBV29-1 to TRBJ2-3; TRBD2 aligns across 9 bases. The CDR3 loop spans 15 amino acids. Looked up from germline, CDR1 is SQVTM and CDR2 is ANQGSEA. V lost 6 bases and J lost 6; bases outside the gene matches: 13. The CDR3 reads CSVAGLAFASDTQYF. The CDR3 DNA is TGCAGCGTGGCTGGACTAGCGTTTGCTTCGGATACGCAGTATTTT.

The J gene is TRBJ1-5, the V gene TRBV19, with D uncertain. The CDR3 is 15 amino acids. CDR1 and CDR2 from the germline V gene are LNHDA and SQIVND (reference sequence). V was clipped by 0 bases and J by 5 bases, with 11 bases between them. CDR3 protein: CASSIEAPGHQPQHF. CDR3 DNA sequence: TGTGCCAGTAGTATAGAAGCCCCAGGCCATCAGCCCCAGCATTTT.

The chain uses TRBV5-6 and TRBJ2-1, with 12 nucleotides matching TRBD2. J gave up 8 bases and V 10 bases, and 10 bases lay outside the gene matches. This CDR3 is built from 14 residues. Per germline, CDR1 SGHDT and CDR2 YYEEEE. The CDR3 is CAQGATSGSYEQFF. The CDR3 DNA is TGTGCCCAGGGGGCGACTAGCGGGAGCTATGAGCAGTTCTTC.

The gene calls are TRBV6-5 and TRBJ2-7, with 7 bases that match TRBD2. V was pared by 4 bases and J by 7 bases, with 4 bases of the junction left unmatched. The CDR3 has 12 amino acids. Per germline, CDR1 MNHEY and CDR2 SVGAGI. CDR3 amino acids: CASSSGGYEQYF. The CDR3 DNA follows: TGTGCCAGCAGTTCGGGGGGTTATGAGCAGTACTTC.

Concerning this clone itself: One base separates it from a far larger clone, so it is likely a read error. The same CDR3 can be traced to other DNA sequences in this sample. This chain joins TRBV4-2 and TRBJ1-2; 7 bases match TRBD1. The CDR3 runs 15 residues. CDR1 is LGHNA and CDR2 is YNFKEQ in the germline V gene. The CDR3 protein is CASSQVPGQEYGYTF. The CDR3 DNA is TGTGCTAGCAGCCAAGTTCCCGGACAGGAGTATGGCTACACCTTC.

As for this clone: Other DNA sequences in the same sample also yield this CDR3. CDR3 sequence (DNA): TGTGCCAGCAGCTTGGGACAGGGACAAGAGACCCAGTACTTC. Protein: CASSLGQGQETQYF. This chain joins TRBV7-9 and TRBJ2-5, with TRBD1 matching over 9 bases. CDR3 length: 14 residues. J gave up 2 bases and V 3 bases, and 1 base lay outside the gene matches. Per the germline V gene, CDR1 is SEHNR and CDR2 is FQNEAQ (reference sequence).

This clone was seen only once. The chain is built from TRBV7-9 and TRBJ1-2; tentative D call: TRBD1 (5 bases). Trimming removed 11 bases from V and 0 bases from J, with 16 bases in between. The CDR3 is made up of 14 amino acids. The germline gives CDR1 SEHNR, CDR2 FQNEAQ (reference sequence). CDR3 sequence: CAGTQGVANYGYTF. For the CDR3, the DNA is TGTGCCGGAACCCAGGGAGTAGCTAACTATGGCTACACCTTC.

This chain joins TRBV6-1 and TRBJ2-7; no reliable D call. V was shortened by 2 bases and J by 3 bases, with 2 bases between the two germline ends. The CDR3 extends over 11 amino acids. Germline CDR1 is MNHNS and CDR2 is SASEGT. In DNA, the CDR3 is TGTGCCAGCAGTGAATTCTACGAGCAGTACTTC. Amino acid sequence: CASSEFYEQYF.

The genes are TRBV28 and TRBJ2-1; tentative D call: TRBD1 (6 bases). The CDR3 consists of 12 residues. Germline CDR1 and CDR2: MDHEN and SYDVKM. V was cut by 5 bases and J by 7 bases, with 9 bases left in between. The DNA for the CDR3 is TGTGCCAGCAGTCAACAGGGAAATGAGCAGTTCTTC. Protein product: CASSQQGNEQFF.

CDR3 sequence reads: CASSLWANNTEAFF. The CDR3, as DNA: TGTGCCAGCAGTTTGTGGGCCAACAACACTGAAGCTTTCTTT. This chain uses TRBV27 with TRBJ1-1, with D hard to call. The CDR3 sequence is 14 residues long. The germline V gene encodes CDR1 MNHEY and CDR2 SMNVEV (reference sequence). Trimming removed 3 bases from V and 2 bases from J, with 10 bases in between.

The CDR3 DNA is TGTGCCAGCAGCTGGGACTCCGGGGCCAACGTCCTGACTTTC. It is translated as CASSWDSGANVLTF. The gene calls are TRBV7-9 and TRBJ2-6, with D tentatively TRBD2 (6 bases). Trimming removed 4 bases from V and 4 bases from J, with 8 bases in between. The CDR3 has 14 residues. Germline V gene lookup returns CDR1 SEHNR and CDR2 FQNEAQ (reference sequence).

V is TRBV10-3 and J is TRBJ2-1, with D possibly being TRBD2 (5 bases). The CDR3 is 13 amino acids. The germline CDR1 and CDR2 sequences are ENHRY and SYGVKD. With 4 bases removed from V and 5 bases from J, the gap between germline ends came to 9 bases. The CDR3 DNA reads TGTGCCATCAGTGCTCAGGAGGACAATGAGCAGTTCTTC. Protein product: CAISAQEDNEQFF.

This CDR3 reads CASSFSGGLYEQYF. DNA for the CDR3: TGTGCCAGCAGCTTTAGCGGGGGGCTATACGAGCAGTACTTC. V gene TRBV7-9 combines with J gene TRBJ2-7, with 10 bases fitting TRBD2. The CDR3 runs 14 residues. Germline CDR1 and CDR2: SEHNR and FQNEAQ (reference sequence). After removal of 3 bases from V and 4 bases from J, the junction contained 3 bases not matched to a gene.

V gene TRBV19 combines with J gene TRBJ1-5, with D possibly being TRBD1 (5 bases). The germline V and J ends were trimmed by 7 bases and 3 bases, with 19 bases remaining between them. Looked up from germline, CDR1 is LNHDA and CDR2 is SQIVND (reference sequence). This CDR3 contains 16 residues. This CDR3 reads CASTAARPGVNQPQHF. The CDR3 bases are TGTGCCAGTACTGCAGCTCGCCCGGGGGTCAATCAGCCCCAGCATTTT.

V usage is TRBV5-4 and J usage is TRBJ2-5, with 8 bases lining up with TRBD1. The germline V gene encodes CDR1 SGHNT and CDR2 YYREEE (reference sequence). This CDR3 comprises 17 residues. V shed 1 base, J shed 3 bases, and the junction held 11 bases outside the gene matches. The CDR3 region has the DNA TGTGCCAGCAGCTTGAAGGGGGCGGACAGGGCGAAAGAGACCCAGTACTTC. Protein product: CASSLKGADRAKETQYF.

This clone turned up a few times. The chain has TRBV6-5 and TRBJ1-6; TRBD1 matches at 11 bases. CDR1 and CDR2 (germline): MNHEY, SVGAGI. Trimming at V came to 6 bases and at J to 13 bases, leaving 8 bases not matched to a gene. The CDR3 runs to 14 residues. Here the CDR3 reads CASSWDRGVGPLHF. The CDR3 nucleotides are TGTGCCAGCAGCTGGGACAGGGGGGTAGGCCCCCTCCACTTT.

This sequence joins TRBV2 and TRBJ2-7; D possibly matches TRBD1 or TRBD2 (5 bases each). The germline gives CDR1 SNHLY, CDR2 FYNNEI. Trimming took off 8 bases at V and 5 bases at J, with 13 bases between the two ends. The CDR3 length is 12 residues. CDR3 protein: CASWGIGDEQYF. Here the CDR3 DNA reads TGTGCCAGCTGGGGGATCGGCGACGAGCAGTACTTC.

This clone has more than one count but fewer than ten. This chain joins TRBV18 and TRBJ1-5, with D uncertain. Germline loops: CDR1 KGHSH, CDR2 LQKENI. The CDR3 has 16 amino acids. The germline V and J ends were trimmed by 1 base and 2 bases, with 12 bases remaining between them. This CDR3 reads CASSPRGAVGNQPQHF. The CDR3 DNA sequence: TGTGCCAGCTCACCACGTGGCGCGGTGGGCAATCAGCCCCAGCATTTT.

V is TRBV11-2 and J is TRBJ2-3; D not resolved. In germline, CDR1 is SGHAT, CDR2 FQNNGV. The CDR3 length is 15 residues. The V gene lost 5 bases and the J gene lost 0 bases, with 12 bases spanning the gap. The CDR3 sequence is CASSDHISSTDTQYF. The CDR3 region has the DNA TGTGCCAGCAGCGATCACATATCTAGCACAGATACGCAGTATTTT. The full variable domain, completed using reference TRBV11-2 and TRBJ2-3, is EAGVAQSPRYKIIEKRQSVAFWCNPISGHATLYWYQQILGQGPKLLIQFQNNGVVDDSQLPKDRFSAERLKGVDSTLKIQPAKLEDSAVYLCASSDHISSTDTQYFGPGTRLTVL.

This rearrangement joins TRBV27 to TRBJ2-5; 7 bases map to TRBD1. This CDR3 has 14 amino acids. In germline, CDR1 is MNHEY, CDR2 SMNVEV (reference sequence). V lost 5 bases to trimming and J lost 1 base; unmatched junction nucleotides: 4. The CDR3 region has the DNA TGTGCCAGCAGTCCAGGGGACAGCCAAGAGACCCAGTACTTC. Amino acid sequence: CASSPGDSQETQYF.

This rearrangement joins TRBV28 to TRBJ2-3; TRBD1 aligns across 8 bases. V trimming: 3 bases; J trimming: 1 base; junction bases outside the gene matches: 6. CDR3 length: 16 amino acids. Germline CDR1 is MDHEN and CDR2 is SYDVKM. Here the CDR3 reads CASSLWPGGRTDTQYF. In DNA, the CDR3 is TGTGCCAGCAGTTTGTGGCCAGGGGGCCGCACAGATACGCAGTATTTT.

The chain has TRBV6-1 and TRBJ2-1; TRBD1 or TRBD2 may be the D gene (5 bases each). Germline CDR1 MNHNS, CDR2 SASEGT. CDR3 length: 14 amino acids. The V gene lost 4 bases and the J gene lost 6 bases, with 13 bases spanning the gap. DNA for the CDR3: TGTGCCAGCAGTGCCCTTCTGGGGACCAATGAGCAGTTCTTC. Translation: CASSALLGTNEQFF.

The V call is TRBV27, the J call TRBJ2-3, with D possibly TRBD1 on 6 matching bases. The ends were cut back, 5 bases at V and 1 base at J, with 10 bases in the middle. This CDR3 spans 14 amino acids. The V gene's germline CDR1 is MNHEY and CDR2 SMNVEV (reference sequence). CDR3 sequence: CASSPWTGTDTQYF. In DNA, the CDR3 is TGTGCCAGCAGTCCCTGGACAGGCACAGATACGCAGTATTTT.